This TCR beta chain originates from a study of T cells in Graves' hyperthyroidism and ophthalmopathy. Study-wide results and limits: Appearing also in blood were most of the thyroid clonotypes expanded above 0.001.

The sample holds many counts of this clonotype. Its target is not known. The study defined stable Graves' hyperthyroidism as no ophthalmopathy progression within 18 months. The hyperthyroidism was newly diagnosed and had lasted under 2 months; the patients were aged 18 to 65. Used for diagnoses were clinical symptoms, serum thyroxine and TRAb, thyroid ultrasound and orbital computed tomography. Trimming took 5 bases from V and 2 from J; bases not matched to a gene: 10. This CDR3 has 15 residues. Germline CDR1 is SGHRS and CDR2 is YFSETQ. There were TCR beta CDR3 regions amplified from RNA transcripts. The HTBI primer set was used in a first-round RT-PCR of the TCR CDR3. TCRdb processed the multiplex PCR reads anew with MiXCR; each CDR3 protein has one entry. The table has roughly 740,000 distinct CDR3 sequences, 16% seen once.

The chain employs TRBV5-1 and TRBJ2-7; TRBD2 agrees at 7 bases. The sequencing sample was made of blood. The receptor was isolated from a man between 18 and 35 years old with Graves' hyperthyroidism. The CDR3 spells CASRSGAGFAYEQYF. DNA for the CDR3: TGCGCCAGCAGGAGCGGGGCCGGATTTGCCTACGAGCAGTACTTC.